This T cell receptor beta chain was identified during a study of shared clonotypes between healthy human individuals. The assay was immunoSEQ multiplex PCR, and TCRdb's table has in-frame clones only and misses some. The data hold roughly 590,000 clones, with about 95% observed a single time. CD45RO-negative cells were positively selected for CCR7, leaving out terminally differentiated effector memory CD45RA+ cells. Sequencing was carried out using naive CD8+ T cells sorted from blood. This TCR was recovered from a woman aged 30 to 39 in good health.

CDR3 in amino acids: CASSFFSTGEDTQYF. CDR3 nucleotide sequence: TGTGCCAGCAGCTTTTTTTCTACAGGAGAGGATACGCAGTATTTT. The V gene is TRBV7-9, the J gene TRBJ2-3; the D gene is possibly TRBD1 (5 bases). From germline, CDR1 is SEHNR and CDR2 FQNEAQ (reference sequence). V dropped 3 bases and J dropped 6 bases, with 16 bases sitting between them. The CDR3 has 15 residues.